These 29 T cell receptor beta chains originate from one sample sequenced in a study of cytomegalovirus exposure and HLA in healthy donors (dated by TCRdb to 2017 to 2019). The method behind the library was the immunoSEQ multiplex PCR assay. The multiplex PCR relied on a mix of 60 forward primers for TCR Vbeta segments and 13 reverse primers for TCR Jbeta segments. In TCRdb, the immuneACCESS table is reduced to in-frame sequences with V and J assigned. These tables do not hold every clone; where another copy was compared, an unresolved V gene accounts for under half, and the others remain unexplained. The sample table lists under 150,000 clones, approximately 86% of them with a count of one. The top ten hold more than 1.5% of the sample. The sample comprised PBMCs. These receptors all stem from a boy aged 5 to 17 in good health and CMV-seronegative.

This clone was seen just once. The chain links TRBV9 to TRBJ1-1; 7 bases match TRBD1. The CDR3 is 15 residues long. Germline-derived CDR1 and CDR2 are SGDLS and YYNGEE. J was trimmed by 6 bases and V by 4 bases; bases with no gene match: 12. The CDR3 sequence is CASSPDRAVWAEAFF. The CDR3 DNA reads TGTGCCAGCAGCCCAGACAGGGCGGTTTGGGCTGAAGCTTTCTTT.

This sequence joins TRBV6-5 and TRBJ2-7; maybe TRBD2 (6 bases). CDR1 MNHEY and CDR2 SVGAGI come from the germline V gene. This CDR3 contains 13 residues. V lost 6 bases, J lost 3 bases, and 12 bases lay in between. The CDR3 coding sequence is TGTGCCAGCAGGAGCGGGCTTAACTACGAGCAGTACTTC. It yields the protein CASRSGLNYEQYF.

The chain employs TRBV19 and TRBJ2-7; TRBD1 aligns across 8 bases. The CDR3 is made up of 14 amino acids. The V gene end was trimmed by 9 bases and the J gene end by 5 bases; junction bases not matched to a gene: 12. The V gene's germline CDR1 is LNHDA and CDR2 SQIVND (reference sequence). CDR3 in amino acids: CASRGRTGPNEQYF. In DNA form, the CDR3 reads TGTGCCAGCAGGGGCCGGACAGGGCCTAACGAGCAGTACTTC.

This clone came up a few times. The CDR3 sequence is CASSPKGGLAGGYEQFF. The CDR3 coding sequence is TGCGCCAGCAGCCCTAAAGGGGGACTAGCGGGAGGCTATGAGCAGTTCTTC. The V gene is TRBV4-3, the J gene TRBJ2-1; TRBD2 agrees at 15 bases. V lost 4 bases to trimming and J lost 8 bases; unmatched junction nucleotides: 9. Germline V gene lookup returns CDR1 LGHNA and CDR2 YSLEER. The CDR3 sequence is 17 residues long.

This chain connects TRBV5-4 to TRBJ1-1; the D gene is possibly TRBD1 (6 bases). V lost 4 bases and J lost 4, with 14 bases in between. The germline CDR1 and CDR2 sequences are SGHNT and YYREEE (reference sequence). The CDR3 has 14 amino acids. The CDR3 DNA follows: TGTGCCAGCAGCAAACCAAACAGGGTCACTGAAGCTTTCTTT. Its translation: CASSKPNRVTEAFF.

The chain combines TRBV19 with TRBJ1-2, with 9 bases identical to TRBD1. V shed 6 bases, J shed 2 bases, and the junction held 7 bases outside the gene matches. CDR3 size: 15 residues. The V gene's germline CDR1 is LNHDA and CDR2 SQIVND (reference sequence). CDR3 region: CASSPGQGNNYGYTF. The CDR3 DNA is TGTGCCAGTAGCCCGGGACAGGGAAACAACTATGGCTACACCTTC.

The chain carries TRBV5-1 and TRBJ2-7, with 9 bases aligning to TRBD1. CDR1 and CDR2 from the germline V gene are SGHRS and YFSETQ. CDR3 length: 15 residues. The J segment lost 2 bases and the V segment lost 4 bases, leaving 7 bases of the junction unmatched. Written as DNA, the CDR3 is TGCGCCAGCAGCCGGGACAGGGCGTCGACCTACGAGCAGTACTTC. This translates into CASSRDRASTYEQYF.

This chain joins TRBV2 and TRBJ1-1; no clear D gene. Per the germline V gene, CDR1 is SNHLY and CDR2 is FYNNEI. The CDR3 has 12 residues. V was cut by 6 bases and J by 4 bases, with 9 bases left in between. CDR3 residues: CASSPTGTEAFF. In DNA, the CDR3 is TGTGCCAGCAGCCCAACGGGCACTGAAGCTTTCTTT.

V gene TRBV18 combines with J gene TRBJ1-1; 7 nucleotides match TRBD1. The junction had 6 bases not matched to a gene; V was cut back by 4 bases and J by 1 base. Looked up from germline, CDR1 is KGHSH and CDR2 is LQKENI. The CDR3 has 15 amino acids. CDR3 sequence: CASSQTQGGNTEAFF. CDR3 bases: TGTGCCAGCTCACAGACCCAGGGGGGGAACACTGAAGCTTTCTTT.

The chain links TRBV4-1 to TRBJ2-7; a possible D gene is TRBD2 (6 bases). Trimming took 2 bases from V and 2 from J, leaving 10 bases between them. The CDR3 is 14 residues long. The germline V gene encodes CDR1 MGHRA and CDR2 YSYEKL. This chain's CDR3 is CASSQRDWAYEQYF. As DNA, the CDR3 is TGCGCCAGCAGCCAAAGGGACTGGGCCTACGAGCAGTACTTC.

This rearrangement joins TRBV5-6 to TRBJ2-2; D is perhaps TRBD1 (6 bases). The CDR3 contains 15 residues. Germline lookup yields CDR1 SGHDT and CDR2 YYEEEE. Deletions cut 4 bases from V and 7 bases from J, with 17 bases between. CDR3 coding DNA: TGTGCCAGCAGCCCCCCGGCAGGGGCGGTCGGGGAGCTGTTTTTT. Translated, it gives CASSPPAGAVGELFF.

The genes are TRBV5-1 and TRBJ1-1; possibly TRBD1 for D (5 bases). Germline V gene data show CDR1 as SGHRS and CDR2 as YFSETQ. The CDR3 sequence is 17 residues long. The V gene lost 0 bases and the J gene lost 1 base, with 16 bases spanning the gap. In DNA form, the CDR3 reads TGCGCCAGCAGCTTGGTTCAGGGTATGTTCGGGAACACTGAAGCTTTCTTT. This encodes CASSLVQGMFGNTEAFF.

The chain has TRBV4-2 and TRBJ2-5; a possible D gene is TRBD1 (5 bases). Trimming removed 0 bases at V and 4 bases at J, with 15 bases between. Looked up from germline, CDR1 is LGHNA and CDR2 is YNFKEQ. The CDR3 has 16 amino acids. The CDR3 loop is CASSQDKGRAGETQYF. CDR3 bases: TGTGCCAGCAGCCAAGATAAGGGGCGAGCAGGAGAGACCCAGTACTTC.

The genes are TRBV19 and TRBJ2-3, with 7 bases fitting TRBD1. The CDR3 runs to 13 residues. After removal of 8 bases from V and 4 bases from J, the junction contained 6 bases not matched to a gene. Looked up from germline, CDR1 is LNHDA and CDR2 is SQIVND (reference sequence). The CDR3 here is CASGTVGADTQYF. CDR3 sequence (DNA): TGTGCCAGTGGGACAGTGGGGGCAGATACGCAGTATTTT.

The genes are TRBV19 and TRBJ2-2; TRBD1 aligns across 8 bases. Germline loops: CDR1 LNHDA, CDR2 SQIVND (reference sequence). This CDR3 spans 13 amino acids. The trim removed 4 bases at V and 9 bases at J, leaving 4 bases unmatched. This chain's CDR3 is CASSSQGARELFF. The CDR3, as DNA: TGTGCCAGTAGTAGTCAGGGGGCTCGGGAGCTGTTTTTT.

CDR3 bases: TGTGCCAGCAGGGCCGAGATAGCGGGGGGGGCAGATACGCAGTATTTT. Protein product: CASRAEIAGGADTQYF. The chain is built from TRBV2 and TRBJ2-3, with 11 bases that match TRBD2. Trimming removed 6 bases from V and 4 bases from J; junction bases left unmatched: 9. The CDR3 extends over 16 amino acids. Germline lookup yields CDR1 SNHLY and CDR2 FYNNEI.

The rearrangement joins TRBV5-6 to TRBJ2-7; no definite D call. Germline V gives CDR1 SGHDT, CDR2 YYEEEE. The CDR3 spans 12 residues. Deletions cut 0 bases from V and 6 bases from J, with 7 bases between. The CDR3 DNA reads as TGTGCCAGCAGCTTGGTAGAGGCCGAGCAGTACTTC. Protein sequence: CASSLVEAEQYF. The full variable domain, completed using reference TRBV5-6 and TRBJ2-7, is DAGVTQSPTHLIKTRGQQVTLRCSPKSGHDTVSWYQQALGQGPQFIFQYYEEEERQRGNFPDRFSGHQFPNYSSELNVNALLLGDSALYLCASSLVEAEQYFGPGTRLTVT.

This clone was observed many times. The chain carries TRBV6-4 and TRBJ2-1; TRBD1 matches 12 bases. V shed 0 bases, J shed 8 bases, and the junction held 2 bases outside the gene matches. The CDR3 is 15 amino acids. CDR1 MRHNA and CDR2 SNTAGT come from the germline V gene. CDR3 in DNA: TGTGCCAGCAGTGACTCCGGGACAGGGGGCGATGAGCAGTTCTTC. Translating it yields CASSDSGTGGDEQFF.

The CDR3 DNA is TGTGCCAGCAGCGTAGGGACAGGGGTGGGAGATACGCAGTATTTT. This encodes CASSVGTGVGDTQYF. The chain employs TRBV7-2 and TRBJ2-3, with 10 nucleotides matching TRBD1. J was trimmed by 5 bases and V by 5 bases; bases with no gene match: 7. The V gene's germline CDR1 is SGHTA and CDR2 FQGNSA. CDR3 size: 15 residues.

The V call is TRBV27, the J call TRBJ2-7; 7 nucleotides match TRBD2. Germline V CDR1 and CDR2: MNHEY, SMNVEV (reference sequence). V lost 5 bases to trimming and J lost 0 bases; unmatched junction nucleotides: 7. CDR3 length equals 15 residues. CDR3 DNA: TGTGCCAGCAGTAGGGAGCGGGGTTTCTCCTACGAGCAGTACTTC. As protein: CASSRERGFSYEQYF.

V usage is TRBV6-6 and J usage is TRBJ1-6; tentatively, D is TRBD1 (5 bases). The CDR3 has 16 amino acids. With 6 bases removed from V and 6 bases from J, the gap between germline ends came to 18 bases. The germline V gene has CDR1 MNHNY and CDR2 SVGAGI (reference sequence). CDR3 amino acids: CASSKSTVGRNSPLHF. CDR3 DNA: TGTGCCAGCAGCAAATCGACAGTAGGTCGTAATTCACCCCTCCACTTT.

To note about this clone: A read error may produce the germline difference seen at one junction end. Here the CDR3 reads CASIQWTGELFF. CDR3 coding DNA: TGTGCCAGCATCCAATGGACAGGGGAGCTGTTTTTT. The chain uses TRBV14 and TRBJ2-2; D possibly corresponds to TRBD1 (5 bases). CDR1 is SGHDN and CDR2 is FVKESK in the germline V gene. The CDR3 extends over 12 amino acids.

The rearrangement uses TRBV18 and TRBJ2-7, with D tentatively TRBD2 (6 bases). The CDR3 has 16 amino acids. V lost 3 bases to trimming and J lost 6 bases, with 21 bases between them. Germline V gene sequence: CDR1 KGHSH, CDR2 LQKENI. CDR3 DNA sequence: TGTGCCAGCTCACCCAAGACTACCGGTGGGGGAGGCGAGCAGTACTTC. Its protein is CASSPKTTGGGGEQYF.

The rearrangement uses TRBV11-2 and TRBJ2-7; possibly TRBD1 for D (6 bases). Germline lookup yields CDR1 SGHAT and CDR2 FQNNGV. With 0 bases removed from V and 2 bases from J, the gap between germline ends came to 11 bases. The CDR3 loop spans 15 amino acids. The CDR3 sequence: CASSLDLGATYEQYF. The CDR3 DNA reads TGTGCCAGCAGCTTAGATTTGGGGGCTACCTACGAGCAGTACTTC. The whole variable domain, filled in from reference TRBV11-2 and TRBJ2-7, reads EAGVAQSPRYKIIEKRQSVAFWCNPISGHATLYWYQQILGQGPKLLIQFQNNGVVDDSQLPKDRFSAERLKGVDSTLKIQPAKLEDSAVYLCASSLDLGATYEQYFGPGTRLTVT.

The chain links TRBV30 to TRBJ1-5; TRBD1 is a possible D gene (6 bases). The V and J ends lost 0 bases and 0 bases respectively, with 9 bases between them. Looked up from germline, CDR1 is GTSNPN and CDR2 is SVGIG (reference sequence). The CDR3 sequence is 15 residues long. The CDR3 coding sequence is TGTGCCTGGAGTGTTTGGGGGCGTAGCAATCAGCCCCAGCATTTT. Translated: CAWSVWGRSNQPQHF.

Concerning this clone: The junction does not match germline at one end; this may be a read error. The V and J genes are TRBV6-1 and TRBJ1-1; possible D gene TRBD1, 5 bases. The CDR3 is made up of 15 amino acids. Per the germline V gene, CDR1 is MNHNS and CDR2 is SASEGT. CDR3: CASREGVRGNTEAFF. Written as DNA, the CDR3 is TGTGCCAGCAGGGAAGGGGTTAGAGGGAACACTGAAGCTTTCTTT.

In nucleotides, the CDR3 is TGTGCCAGCAGCGCCCGTATCCAAGAGACCCAGTACTTC. Translation: CASSARIQETQYF. The rearrangement joins TRBV9 to TRBJ2-5; unclear D gene. The germline V gene has CDR1 SGDLS and CDR2 YYNGEE. Trimming took off 3 bases at V and 1 base at J, with 7 bases between the two ends. This CDR3 contains 13 residues.

V and J are TRBV15 and TRBJ1-5; no firm D call. Germline V gene sequence: CDR1 LNHNV, CDR2 YYDKDF (reference sequence). V was cut by 5 bases and J by 4 bases, with 9 bases left in between. CDR3 size: 13 residues. CDR3 sequence: CATSGQRNQPQHF. DNA of the CDR3: TGTGCCACCAGCGGTCAGCGTAATCAGCCCCAGCATTTT.

Points on this clone: The sample has other DNA sequences that encode this CDR3 too. The rearrangement links TRBV7-8 to TRBJ1-5; maybe TRBD1 (6 bases). The CDR3 totals 15 residues. Trimming removed 1 base at V and 1 base at J, with 8 bases between. In germline, CDR1 is SGHVS, CDR2 FQNEAQ. CDR3 DNA: TGTGCCAGCAGCTTAGTAACAGGGAGCAATCAGCCCCAGCATTTT. Translation: CASSLVTGSNQPQHF.